A selection of T cell receptor beta chains follows, all from one sample in a study of technical replicates of blood from a handful of donors. Here immunoSEQ multiplex PCR was the method, and the copy in TCRdb shows in-frame clones only, minus some. Altogether more than 65,000 clones are present, roughly four fifths being singletons, with the ten largest covering roughly 3.9%. What was sequenced was PBMCs. These receptors originate from a human donor in good health. Some clones in this sample may be carry-over from other donors' samples. The CDR3 runs from the conserved cysteine through the conserved F or W. Each record gives: CDR3 protein, CDR3 DNA, J gene, CDR3 length, V gene, clone size, D gene. A D gene is named only where the DNA matches it firmly. The size entry is marked missing in some rows and otherwise reads once, few, many or a size class.

CDR3: CASSEYGRANEKLFF
DNA: TGTGCCAGCAGTGAGTACGGCAGGGCTAATGAAAAACTGTTTTTT
J: TRBJ1-4
length: 15
V: TRBV25-1
size: -
D: -

CDR3: CASSGTGKGEQFF
DNA: TGTGCCAGCAGCGGGACAGGGAAAGGTGAGCAGTTCTTC
J: TRBJ2-1
length: 13
V: TRBV2
size: few
D: TRBD1

CDR3: CASSFRDKQPQHF
DNA: TGTGCCAGCAGCTTCCGGGACAAACAGCCCCAGCATTTT
J: TRBJ1-5
length: 13
V: TRBV7-2
size: -
D: -

CDR3: CASNFQSETQYF
DNA: TGTGCCAGCAACTTCCAATCAGAGACCCAGTACTTC
J: TRBJ2-5
length: 12
V: TRBV6-1
size: few
D: -

CDR3: CASSQDRTYEQYF
DNA: TGCGCCAGCAGCCAGGACAGGACCTACGAGCAGTACTTC
J: TRBJ2-7
length: 13
V: TRBV4-1
size: -
D: TRBD1

CDR3: CASSNKDSRYGYTF
DNA: TGTGCCAGCTCAAACAAGGACAGCCGCTATGGCTACACCTTC
J: TRBJ1-2
length: 14
V: TRBV18
size: once
D: -

CDR3: CASSTRTSGSHEQYF
DNA: TGTGCCAGCAGTACGCGGACTAGCGGGAGTCACGAGCAGTACTTC
J: TRBJ2-7
length: 15
V: TRBV2
size: -
D: TRBD2

CDR3: CASSLTSGVITGELFF
DNA: TGCGCCAGCAGCCTCACTAGCGGGGTGATCACCGGGGAGCTGTTTTTT
J: TRBJ2-2
length: 16
V: TRBV5-1
size: -
D: TRBD2

CDR3: CASSSELQRRIFSPDTQYF
DNA: TGTGCCAGCAGCTCTGAGCTACAGAGACGGATCTTTTCCCCAGATACGCAGTATTTT
J: TRBJ2-3
length: 19
V: TRBV5-4
size: -
D: -

CDR3: CASSGTFGTEAFF
DNA: TGCGCCAGCAGCGGGACATTCGGCACTGAAGCTTTCTTT
J: TRBJ1-1
length: 13
V: TRBV5-1
size: -
D: -

CDR3: CASSYSGGWDNSPLHF
DNA: TGTGCCAGCAGTTACTCAGGGGGCTGGGATAATTCACCCCTCCACTTT
J: TRBJ1-6
length: 16
V: TRBV6-5
size: -
D: TRBD1

CDR3: CAWSVGGSTEAFF
DNA: TGTGCCTGGAGTGTCGGGGGGAGTACTGAAGCTTTCTTT
J: TRBJ1-1
length: 13
V: TRBV30
size: -
D: -

CDR3: CAWSVGRREAFF
DNA: TGTGCCTGGAGTGTAGGGAGGCGGGAAGCTTTCTTT
J: TRBJ1-1
length: 12
V: TRBV30
size: many
D: -

CDR3: CASSRSGRIGRSPLHF
DNA: TGTGCCAGCAGCCGGAGTGGGCGGATTGGGAGGTCACCCCTCCACTTT
J: TRBJ1-6
length: 16
V: TRBV27
size: -
D: -

CDR3: CASSLEAATDTQYF
DNA: TGCGCCAGCAGCTTGGAAGCGGCCACAGATACGCAGTATTTT
J: TRBJ2-3
length: 14
V: TRBV5-1
size: -
D: -

CDR3: CASRGGGGLEEQFF
DNA: TGTGCCAGCAGGGGCGGGGGAGGGCTAGAAGAGCAGTTCTTC
J: TRBJ2-1
length: 14
V: TRBV7-2
size: -
D: TRBD2

CDR3: CASSLARLGARGNSPLHF
DNA: TGTGCCAGCAGCTTAGCGCGGCTTGGCGCACGCGGGAATTCACCCCTCCACTTT
J: TRBJ1-6
length: 18
V: TRBV7-8
size: -
D: -

CDR3: CASSLGASGASGNEQFF
DNA: TGTGCCAGCAGCTTAGGGGCTAGCGGGGCTTCCGGCAATGAGCAGTTCTTC
J: TRBJ2-1
length: 17
V: TRBV11-2
size: -
D: TRBD2

CDR3: CASSIGSRGPGTEAFF
DNA: TGTGCCAGTAGTATTGGGTCGAGGGGGCCCGGCACTGAAGCTTTCTTT
J: TRBJ1-1
length: 16
V: TRBV19
size: -
D: TRBD1

CDR3: CASSYKGRNNSPLHF
DNA: TGTGCCAGCAGTTACAAAGGGAGAAATAATTCACCCCTCCACTTT
J: TRBJ1-6
length: 15
V: TRBV6-5
size: -
D: -

CDR3: CASSPDPGQTYEQYF
DNA: TGTGCCAGCAGCCCCGATCCTGGACAGACCTACGAGCAGTACTTC
J: TRBJ2-7
length: 15
V: TRBV11-2
size: -
D: -

CDR3: CAWSINTDTQYF
DNA: TGTGCCTGGAGTATCAACACAGATACGCAGTATTTT
J: TRBJ2-3
length: 12
V: TRBV30
size: -
D: -

CDR3: CASGPRAGVSYEQYF
DNA: TGTGCCAGCGGCCCCCGGGCAGGGGTTTCCTACGAGCAGTACTTC
J: TRBJ2-7
length: 15
V: TRBV6-5
size: -
D: -

CDR3: CASSQTRESAYNEQFF
DNA: TGCGCCAGCAGCCAGACTCGGGAGTCCGCCTACAATGAGCAGTTCTTC
J: TRBJ2-1
length: 16
V: TRBV4-3
size: -
D: -

CDR3: CASQRGANTEAFF
DNA: TGTGCCTCCCAGCGGGGGGCTAACACTGAAGCTTTCTTT
J: TRBJ1-1
length: 13
V: TRBV30
size: -
D: -

CDR3: CAWTAGSNGYTF
DNA: TGTGCCTGGACGGCAGGGTCGAATGGCTACACCTTC
J: TRBJ1-2
length: 12
V: TRBV30
size: -
D: -

CDR3: CASGLGTSGRAETQYF
DNA: TGTGCTAGTGGTCTCGGGACTAGCGGGAGGGCAGAGACCCAGTACTTC
J: TRBJ2-5
length: 16
V: TRBV12-5
size: -
D: TRBD2

CDR3: CASSWQGNSPLHF
DNA: TGTGCCAGTAGTTGGCAGGGAAATTCACCCCTCCACTTT
J: TRBJ1-6
length: 13
V: TRBV19
size: -
D: -

CDR3: CASSVENTGELFF
DNA: TGTGCCAGCAGTGTAGAGAACACCGGGGAGCTGTTTTTT
J: TRBJ2-2
length: 13
V: TRBV2
size: -
D: -

CDR3: CASSQPSGGYTF
DNA: TGTGCCAGCAGCCAACCCTCCGGTGGCTACACCTTC
J: TRBJ1-2
length: 12
V: TRBV4-2
size: -
D: -

CDR3: CASTPTGQGYGYTF
DNA: TGTGCCAGCACTCCAACGGGACAGGGTTATGGCTACACCTTC
J: TRBJ1-2
length: 14
V: TRBV27
size: -
D: TRBD1

CDR3: CASSFPGQHSEQYF
DNA: TGCGCCAGCAGTTTTCCGGGACAGCATTCCGAGCAGTACTTC
J: TRBJ2-7
length: 14
V: TRBV5-1
size: -
D: TRBD1

CDR3: CASSQVPGLAGTYEQYF
DNA: TGCGCCAGCAGCCAAGTCCCCGGACTAGCGGGAACCTACGAGCAGTACTTC
J: TRBJ2-7
length: 17
V: TRBV4-1
size: -
D: TRBD2

CDR3: CASSLGGGTQYF
DNA: TGTGCCAGCAGCCTGGGGGGGGGTACGCAGTATTTT
J: TRBJ2-3
length: 12
V: TRBV7-9
size: -
D: TRBD2

CDR3: CAISESNRNEKLFF
DNA: TGTGCCATCAGTGAGTCTAACAGAAATGAAAAACTGTTTTTT
J: TRBJ1-4
length: 14
V: TRBV10-3
size: -
D: -

CDR3: CASSVGDMGEKLFF
DNA: TGTGCCAGCAGCGTAGGGGACATGGGTGAAAAACTGTTTTTT
J: TRBJ1-4
length: 14
V: TRBV9
size: -
D: -

CDR3: CSVRGLGQGRTYEQYF
DNA: TGCAGCGTGAGGGGGCTAGGACAGGGCCGAACCTACGAGCAGTACTTC
J: TRBJ2-7
length: 16
V: TRBV29-1
size: -
D: TRBD1

CDR3: CASSPRGRNTEAFF
DNA: TGTGCCAGCAGCCCCAGGGGGAGGAACACTGAAGCTTTCTTT
J: TRBJ1-1
length: 14
V: TRBV7-2
size: -
D: TRBD1

CDR3: CASRGLAKNIQYF
DNA: TGTGCCAGCAGGGGCCTAGCCAAAAACATTCAGTACTTC
J: TRBJ2-4
length: 13
V: TRBV4-2
size: -
D: -

CDR3: CASSHGTSGTDTQYF
DNA: TGTGCCAGTAGTCACGGGACTAGCGGCACAGATACGCAGTATTTT
J: TRBJ2-3
length: 15
V: TRBV19
size: once
D: TRBD2

CDR3: CASSEGTGNEKLFF
DNA: TGTGCCAGCAGTGAAGGGACAGGGAATGAAAAACTGTTTTTT
J: TRBJ1-4
length: 14
V: TRBV2
size: -
D: TRBD1

CDR3: CATSRGGLMGRGPQPQHF
DNA: TGTGCCACCAGCAGAGGTGGGTTAATGGGAAGGGGCCCTCAGCCCCAGCATTTT
J: TRBJ1-5
length: 18
V: TRBV15
size: -
D: -

CDR3: CATSRGTGGLASNQPQHF
DNA: TGTGCCACCAGCAGAGGAACGGGGGGATTAGCGAGCAATCAGCCCCAGCATTTT
J: TRBJ1-5
length: 18
V: TRBV15
size: -
D: -

CDR3: CASSLSHFEETQYF
DNA: TGCGCCAGCAGCTTGAGCCATTTCGAAGAGACCCAGTACTTC
J: TRBJ2-5
length: 14
V: TRBV5-1
size: few
D: -

CDR3: CASSLRQEGTHTHTDTQYF
DNA: TGTGCCAGCAGTTTAAGGCAGGAAGGGACACACACACACACAGATACGCAGTATTTT
J: TRBJ2-3
length: 19
V: TRBV28
size: few
D: -

CDR3: CASSSQNQETQYF
DNA: TGTGCCAGCAGCTCTCAGAATCAAGAGACCCAGTACTTC
J: TRBJ2-5
length: 13
V: TRBV7-9
size: few
D: -

CDR3: CASSPRGRGPQHF
DNA: TGCGCCAGCAGCCCCCGGGGGAGAGGGCCCCAGCATTTT
J: TRBJ1-5
length: 13
V: TRBV5-1
size: -
D: -

CDR3: CASSQEQGEGYEQYF
DNA: TGTGCCAGCAGCCAAGAACAGGGGGAGGGGTACGAGCAGTACTTC
J: TRBJ2-7
length: 15
V: TRBV4-2
size: -
D: -

CDR3: CASSWGAVSGTDTQYF
DNA: TGTGCCAGCAGCTGGGGAGCGGTGTCCGGCACAGATACGCAGTATTTT
J: TRBJ2-3
length: 16
V: TRBV7-6
size: -
D: -

CDR3: CASSLQAGVITYEQYF
DNA: TGTGCCAGCAGTTTGCAAGCGGGAGTTATCACCTACGAGCAGTACTTC
J: TRBJ2-7
length: 16
V: TRBV27
size: -
D: TRBD2

CDR3: CASSEPYEQYF
DNA: TGTGCCAGCAGTGAACCGTACGAGCAGTACTTC
J: TRBJ2-7
length: 11
V: TRBV6-1
size: -
D: -

CDR3: CASSPDSGQETQYF
DNA: TGTGCCAGCAGCCCTGACTCAGGGCAAGAGACCCAGTACTTC
J: TRBJ2-5
length: 14
V: TRBV11-3
size: -
D: -

CDR3: CAWSKGDYGYTF
DNA: TGTGCCTGGAGTAAAGGGGACTATGGCTACACCTTC
J: TRBJ1-2
length: 12
V: TRBV30
size: -
D: -

CDR3: CASSLGGWGTEAFF
DNA: TGTGCCAGCAGCTTAGGGGGCTGGGGAACTGAAGCTTTCTTT
J: TRBJ1-1
length: 14
V: TRBV7-2
size: -
D: -

CDR3: CAWSRGGSNYGYTF
DNA: TGTGCCTGGAGCCGGGGGGGATCCAACTATGGCTACACCTTC
J: TRBJ1-2
length: 14
V: TRBV30
size: -
D: -

CDR3: CASSQADREHQPQHF
DNA: TGCGCCAGCAGCCAGGCAGACAGGGAGCATCAGCCCCAGCATTTT
J: TRBJ1-5
length: 15
V: TRBV4-1
size: -
D: TRBD1

CDR3: CARSVTQPTGELFF
DNA: TGTGCCCGGAGTGTAACACAGCCCACCGGGGAGCTGTTTTTT
J: TRBJ2-2
length: 14
V: TRBV30
size: -
D: -

CDR3: CASSEDQLGTDTQYF
DNA: TGTGCCAGCAGTGAGGACCAACTAGGCACAGATACGCAGTATTTT
J: TRBJ2-3
length: 15
V: TRBV2
size: -
D: -

CDR3: CASSQDRVSPLHF
DNA: TGTGCCAGCAGCCAGGACAGGGTTTCACCCCTCCACTTT
J: TRBJ1-6
length: 13
V: TRBV7-3
size: -
D: TRBD1

CDR3: CASSGGTGTNNEQYF
DNA: TGTGCCAGCAGCGGGGGAACCGGGACAAATAACGAGCAGTACTTC
J: TRBJ2-7
length: 15
V: TRBV11-3
size: -
D: -